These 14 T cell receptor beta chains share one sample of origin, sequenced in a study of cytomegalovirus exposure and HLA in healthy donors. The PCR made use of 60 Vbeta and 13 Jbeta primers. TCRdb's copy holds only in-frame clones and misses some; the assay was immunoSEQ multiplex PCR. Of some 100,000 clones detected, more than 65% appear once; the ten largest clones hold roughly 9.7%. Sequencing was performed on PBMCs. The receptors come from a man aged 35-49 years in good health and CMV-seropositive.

The CDR3 loop reads CASSQGPLAGSTDTQYF. DNA of the CDR3: TGTGCCAGCAGCCAAGGCCCCCTAGCGGGGAGCACAGATACGCAGTATTTT. The rearrangement uses TRBV4-2 and TRBJ2-3; 9 nucleotides agree with TRBD2. J gave up 0 bases and V 1 base, and 5 bases lay outside the gene matches. In germline, CDR1 is LGHNA, CDR2 YNFKEQ. The CDR3 consists of 17 residues.

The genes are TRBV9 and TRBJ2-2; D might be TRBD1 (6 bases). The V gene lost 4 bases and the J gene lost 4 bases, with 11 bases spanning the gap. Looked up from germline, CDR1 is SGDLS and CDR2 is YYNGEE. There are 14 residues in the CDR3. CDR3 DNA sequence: TGTGCCAGCAGCCGCCGGACAGTCACCGGGGAGCTGTTTTTT. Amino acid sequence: CASSRRTVTGELFF.

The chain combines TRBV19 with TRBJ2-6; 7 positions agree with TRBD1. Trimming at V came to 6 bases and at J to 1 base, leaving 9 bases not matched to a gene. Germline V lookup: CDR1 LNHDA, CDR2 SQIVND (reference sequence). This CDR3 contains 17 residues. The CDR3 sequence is CASRWTGDPSGANVLTF. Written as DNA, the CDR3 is TGTGCCAGTAGATGGACAGGCGACCCGTCTGGGGCCAACGTCCTGACTTTC.

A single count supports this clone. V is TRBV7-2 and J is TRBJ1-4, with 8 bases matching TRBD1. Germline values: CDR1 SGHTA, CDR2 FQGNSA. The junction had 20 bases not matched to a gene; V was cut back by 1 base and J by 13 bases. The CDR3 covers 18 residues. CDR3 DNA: TGTGCCAGCAGCTTAGTAGCCCAGGGGGCGTCGATCCGAGGGGGACTGTTTTTT. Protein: CASSLVAQGASIRGGLFF.

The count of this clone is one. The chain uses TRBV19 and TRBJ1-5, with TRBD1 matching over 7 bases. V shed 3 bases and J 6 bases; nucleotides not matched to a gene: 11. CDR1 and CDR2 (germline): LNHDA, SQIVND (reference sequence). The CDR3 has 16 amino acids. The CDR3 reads CASSIVMTGSGQPQHF. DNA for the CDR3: TGTGCCAGTAGTATCGTAATGACAGGGTCGGGTCAGCCCCAGCATTTT. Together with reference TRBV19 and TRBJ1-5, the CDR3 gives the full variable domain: DGGITQSPKYLFRKEGQNVTLSCEQNLNHDAMYWYRQDPGQGLRLIYYSQIVNDFQKGDIAEGYSVSREKKESFPLTVTSAQKNPTAFYLCASSIVMTGSGQPQHFGDGTRLSIL.

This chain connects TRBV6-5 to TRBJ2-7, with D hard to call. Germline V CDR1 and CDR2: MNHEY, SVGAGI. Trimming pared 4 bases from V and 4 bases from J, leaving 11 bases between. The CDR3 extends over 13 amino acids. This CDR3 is CASSSPRTYEQYF. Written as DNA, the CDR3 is TGTGCCAGCAGTTCCCCTAGAACATACGAGCAGTACTTC.

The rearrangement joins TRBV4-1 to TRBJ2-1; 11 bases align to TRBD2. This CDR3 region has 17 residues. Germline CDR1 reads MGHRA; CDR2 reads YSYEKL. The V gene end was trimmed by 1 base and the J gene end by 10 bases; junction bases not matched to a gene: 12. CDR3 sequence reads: CASSQVGASGGIKEQFF. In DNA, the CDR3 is TGCGCCAGCAGCCAAGTGGGAGCTAGCGGGGGGATCAAGGAGCAGTTCTTC.

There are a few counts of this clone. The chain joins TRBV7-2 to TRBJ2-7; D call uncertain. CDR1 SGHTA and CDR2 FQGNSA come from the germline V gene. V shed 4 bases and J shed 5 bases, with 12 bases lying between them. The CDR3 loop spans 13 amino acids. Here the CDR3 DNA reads TGTGCCAGCAGCTCCGTCCGGAGTAACGAGCAGTACTTC. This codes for CASSSVRSNEQYF. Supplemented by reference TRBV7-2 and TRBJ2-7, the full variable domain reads GAGVSQSPSNKVTEKGKDVELRCDPISGHTALYWYRQSLGQGLEFLIYFQGNSAPDKSGLPSDRFSAERTGGSVSTLTIQRTQQEDSAVYLCASSSVRSNEQYFGPGTRLTVT.

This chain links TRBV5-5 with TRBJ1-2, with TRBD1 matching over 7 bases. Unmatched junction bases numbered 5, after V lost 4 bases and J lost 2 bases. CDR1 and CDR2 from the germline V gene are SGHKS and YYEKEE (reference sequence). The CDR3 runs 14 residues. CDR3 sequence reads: CASSQTGDNYGYTF. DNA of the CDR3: TGTGCCAGCAGCCAAACAGGGGACAACTATGGCTACACCTTC.

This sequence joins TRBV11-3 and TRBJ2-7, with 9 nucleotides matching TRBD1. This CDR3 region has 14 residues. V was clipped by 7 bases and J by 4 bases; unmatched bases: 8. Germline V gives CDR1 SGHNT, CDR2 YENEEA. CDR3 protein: CASIPTGGRYEQYF. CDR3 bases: TGTGCCAGCATCCCGACAGGGGGTCGATACGAGCAGTACTTC.

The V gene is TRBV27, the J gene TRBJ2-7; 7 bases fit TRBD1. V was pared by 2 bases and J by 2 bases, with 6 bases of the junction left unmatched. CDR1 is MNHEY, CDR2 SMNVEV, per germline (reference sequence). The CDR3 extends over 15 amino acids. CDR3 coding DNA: TGTGCCAGCAGTTTAGGTAACAGGGGAACCTACGAGCAGTACTTC. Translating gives CASSLGNRGTYEQYF.

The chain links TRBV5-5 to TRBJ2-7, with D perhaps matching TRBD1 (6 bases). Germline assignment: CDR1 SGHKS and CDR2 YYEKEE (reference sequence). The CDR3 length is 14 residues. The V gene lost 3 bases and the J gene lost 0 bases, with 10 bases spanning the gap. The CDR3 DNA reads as TGTGCCAGCAGCTGGCAGGGGAGCTCCTACGAGCAGTACTTC. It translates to CASSWQGSSYEQYF.

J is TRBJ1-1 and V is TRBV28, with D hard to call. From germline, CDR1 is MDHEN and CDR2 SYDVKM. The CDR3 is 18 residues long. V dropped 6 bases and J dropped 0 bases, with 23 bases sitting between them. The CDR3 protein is CASSHPTYDTYMNTEAFF. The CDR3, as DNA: TGTGCCAGCAGCCACCCGACCTACGACACCTACATGAACACTGAAGCTTTCTTT. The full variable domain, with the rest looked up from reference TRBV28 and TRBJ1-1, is DVKVTQSSRYLVKRTGEKVFLECVQDMDHENMFWYRQDPGLGLRLIYFSYDVKMKEKGDIPEGYSVSREKKERFSLILESASTNQTSMYLCASSHPTYDTYMNTEAFFGQGTRLTVV.

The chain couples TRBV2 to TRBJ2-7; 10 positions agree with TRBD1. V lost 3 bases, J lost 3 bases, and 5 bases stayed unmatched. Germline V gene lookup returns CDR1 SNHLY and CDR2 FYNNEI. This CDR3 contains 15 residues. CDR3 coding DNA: TGTGCCAGCAGTGACCAAGGACAGGGGGGCTACGAGCAGTACTTC. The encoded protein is CASSDQGQGGYEQYF.